Presented here are 21 T cell receptor beta chains from one specimen sequenced in a study of blood T cell repertoires in COVID-19. Repertoires were generated with immunoSEQ multiplex PCR, while TCRdb's copy carries only in-frame clones and drops some. The sample has 86,000 or so clones; roughly four fifths are singletons. The sequencing sample was made of peripheral blood. The source of these receptors is an elderly woman with acute or convalescent COVID-19.

The chain is built from TRBV3-1 (or the pseudogene TRBV3-2) and TRBJ1-5; D is unclear. Germline assignment: CDR1 LGHDT and CDR2 YNNKEL (reference sequence). The CDR3 is made up of 15 amino acids. Deletions cut 0 bases from V and 7 bases from J, with 13 bases between. The CDR3 DNA reads TGTGCCAGCAGCCAAGAGGCCGGGTTCGGGCAGCCCCAGCATTTT. This translates into CASSQEAGFGQPQHF.

CDR3: CASSAMGPRSREKLFF. Here the CDR3 DNA reads TGTGCCAGCAGTGCTATGGGGCCCCGGAGTCGTGAAAAACTGTTTTTT. V usage is TRBV28 and J usage is TRBJ1-4; weak D call: TRBD1 (5 bases). This CDR3 comprises 16 residues. The V end was cut by 5 bases, the J end by 7 bases, with 20 bases between. Germline CDR1 MDHEN, CDR2 SYDVKM.

The rearrangement joins TRBV5-5 to TRBJ2-4, with unresolved D. Germline CDR1 and CDR2: SGHKS and YYEKEE (reference sequence). V gave up 5 bases and J gave up 3 bases, with 12 bases separating them. The CDR3 runs to 14 residues. In DNA, the CDR3 is TGTGCCAGCAGTTCTGAGGCCAGCAAAAACATTCAGTACTTC. It is translated as CASSSEASKNIQYF.

This clone was detected only a few times. J is TRBJ2-2 and V is TRBV11-3, with D unclear. The CDR3 extends over 13 amino acids. V gave up 0 bases and J gave up 5 bases, with 4 bases separating them. The germline CDR1 and CDR2 sequences are SGHNT and YENEEA. CDR3 loop: CASSLDQTGELFF. CDR3 nucleotides: TGTGCCAGCAGCTTAGATCAAACCGGGGAGCTGTTTTTT.

This clone was seen only a few times. This rearrangement joins TRBV10-2 to TRBJ2-5, with 8 bases aligning to TRBD1. This CDR3 spans 14 amino acids. V lost 5 bases to trimming and J lost 4 bases; unmatched junction nucleotides: 6. Per the germline V gene, CDR1 is WSHSY and CDR2 is SAAADI. This CDR3 reads CASSLDRGGETQYF. Written as DNA, the CDR3 is TGCGCCAGCAGTCTCGACAGGGGCGGAGAGACCCAGTACTTC.

This rearrangement joins TRBV28 to TRBJ2-1; 11 nucleotides line up with TRBD2. V lost 7 bases to trimming and J lost 7 bases; unmatched junction nucleotides: 9. This CDR3 contains 15 residues. Germline assignment: CDR1 MDHEN and CDR2 SYDVKM. For the CDR3, the DNA is TGTGCCAGCACCTCTTACGTAGCGGGAGGGAATGAGCAGTTCTTC. Protein sequence: CASTSYVAGGNEQFF.

The chain combines TRBV7-2 with TRBJ1-2; 10 bases are shared with TRBD1. The germline V gene has CDR1 SGHTA and CDR2 FQGNSA. The CDR3 is 14 residues long. J gave up 6 bases and V 5 bases, and 6 bases lay outside the gene matches. CDR3 bases: TGTGCCAGCAGCCTTCTGGGACAGGGGAATGGCTACACCTTC. Protein product: CASSLLGQGNGYTF.

Here the CDR3 reads CASSWDGTGPASYGYTF. CDR3 nucleotides: TGCGCCAGCAGCTGGGACGGGACAGGGCCCGCGAGCTATGGCTACACCTTC. V and J are TRBV5-1 and TRBJ1-2; 9 positions agree with TRBD1. With 3 bases clipped from V and 4 bases from J, the junction kept 13 bases outside the gene matches. The CDR3 is 17 amino acids. Germline CDR1 reads SGHRS; CDR2 reads YFSETQ.

As DNA, the CDR3 is TGCGCCAGCAGCTTCGACAGCAGCACAGATACGCAGTATTTT. Its protein is CASSFDSSTDTQYF. The chain employs TRBV5-1 and TRBJ2-3; D is perhaps TRBD1 (5 bases). The CDR3 runs to 14 residues. V lost 2 bases and J lost 0, with 7 bases in between. Germline CDR1 SGHRS, CDR2 YFSETQ.

The CDR3 here is CASSLKGTGGGGNTIYF. The CDR3 DNA sequence: TGTGCCAGCAGCTTAAAGGGGACAGGGGGCGGTGGAAACACCATATATTTT. The rearrangement joins TRBV7-8 to TRBJ1-3, with 12 bases aligning to TRBD1. J lost 3 bases, V lost 2 bases, and 5 bases had no gene match. Germline V CDR1 and CDR2: SGHVS, FQNEAQ. CDR3 length equals 17 residues.

This clone has more than one count but fewer than ten. The chain links TRBV6-7 to TRBJ1-5; 7 nucleotides agree with TRBD1. TRBV6-7 is identified as an open reading frame with a role that is uncertain. J gave up 0 bases and V 2 bases, and 13 bases lay outside the gene matches. The CDR3 covers 19 residues. The CDR3 protein is CASSYEGEQGPYSNQPQHF. CDR3 bases: TGTGCCAGCAGTTACGAGGGAGAACAGGGGCCGTATAGCAATCAGCCCCAGCATTTT.

This clone came up a few times. The V call is TRBV28, the J call TRBJ2-2, with D maybe TRBD2 (5 bases). This CDR3 has 12 amino acids. Trimming pared 10 bases from V and 7 bases from J, leaving 13 bases between. Germline-derived CDR1 and CDR2 are MDHEN and SYDVKM. The CDR3, as DNA: TGTGCCACCGACGAGGGCATCGGGGAGCTGTTTTTT. This codes for CATDEGIGELFF.

The V call is TRBV28, the J call TRBJ1-5; 11 bases are a match to TRBD1. Germline-derived CDR1 and CDR2 are MDHEN and SYDVKM. The CDR3 contains 16 residues. V was clipped by 6 bases and J by 7 bases; unmatched bases: 11. The CDR3 spells CASRPRDRGKEQPQHF. The CDR3 bases are TGTGCCAGCAGGCCTCGGGACAGGGGGAAGGAACAGCCCCAGCATTTT.

The rearrangement links TRBV7-2 to TRBJ1-6, with D unclear. V lost 1 base to trimming and J lost 8 bases, with 12 bases between them. The CDR3 is made up of 15 amino acids. CDR1 is SGHTA and CDR2 is FQGNSA in the germline V gene. The CDR3 loop is CASSLVEGIDSPLHF. The DNA of the CDR3 is TGTGCCAGCAGCTTAGTAGAGGGAATAGATTCACCCCTCCACTTT.

This chain links TRBV6-2 or TRBV6-3 with TRBJ1-2; D gene ambiguous. Germline assignment: CDR1 MNHEY and CDR2 SVGEGT. This CDR3 comprises 16 residues. V lost 2 bases, J lost 4 bases, and 17 bases lay in between. DNA of the CDR3: TGTGCCAGCAGTTACCCGGAGGCTTGGGGAGGCTATGGCTACACCTTC. Encoded protein: CASSYPEAWGGYGYTF.

V is TRBV5-5 and J is TRBJ2-5, with 7 bases matching TRBD2. The CDR3 covers 14 residues. J was trimmed by 1 base and V by 3 bases; bases with no gene match: 3. Germline V gene lookup returns CDR1 SGHKS and CDR2 YYEKEE (reference sequence). The CDR3 DNA sequence: TGTGCCAGCAGCTCGGGAGGAACCCAAGAGACCCAGTACTTC. Protein: CASSSGGTQETQYF.

The chain uses TRBV27 and TRBJ2-7, with TRBD1 identical over 7 bases. Looked up from germline, CDR1 is MNHEY and CDR2 is SMNVEV (reference sequence). V was pared by 3 bases and J by 0 bases, with 5 bases of the junction left unmatched. The CDR3 is made up of 15 amino acids. This chain's CDR3 is CASSFGRGFSYEQYF. In nucleotides, the CDR3 is TGTGCCAGCAGTTTTGGCAGGGGGTTCTCCTACGAGCAGTACTTC.

This clone appeared a single time. This chain links TRBV5-1 with TRBJ1-1; 9 positions match TRBD1. The germline V gene encodes CDR1 SGHRS and CDR2 YFSETQ. The CDR3 extends over 13 amino acids. J was trimmed by 3 bases and V by 4 bases; bases with no gene match: 1. For the CDR3, the DNA is TGCGCCAGCAGCCGGACAGGGGACACTGAAGCTTTCTTT. Translated: CASSRTGDTEAFF.

This rearrangement joins TRBV4-2 to TRBJ1-4, with a weak D call TRBD1 (5 bases). Trimming took 0 bases from V and 7 from J, leaving 15 bases between them. In germline, CDR1 is LGHNA, CDR2 YNFKEQ. The CDR3 runs to 16 residues. The CDR3 coding sequence is TGTGCCAGCAGCCAAGATCCACGGGGGGGGAGTGAAAAACTGTTTTTT. Protein: CASSQDPRGGSEKLFF.

V and J are TRBV11-2 and TRBJ2-7; D ambiguous. Trimming removed 0 bases from V and 3 bases from J, with 9 bases in between. CDR3 length: 14 amino acids. CDR1 SGHAT and CDR2 FQNNGV come from the germline V gene. The CDR3 spells CASSLDNRYYEQYF. DNA for the CDR3: TGTGCCAGCAGCTTAGATAATAGATACTACGAGCAGTACTTC.

This clone came up many times. The V call is TRBV5-1, the J call TRBJ1-2; TRBD1 matches at 8 bases. The germline CDR1 and CDR2 sequences are SGHRS and YFSETQ. The trim removed 0 bases at V and 6 bases at J, leaving 7 bases unmatched. The CDR3 spans 15 residues. The CDR3 DNA reads as TGCGCCAGCAGCTTGGGGGGACAGGTTTTAAATGGCTACACCTTC. This encodes CASSLGGQVLNGYTF.